The 3 T cell receptor beta chains reported below all come from one sample, sequenced in a study of PD-L1 blockade in urothelial cancer (TCRdb year 2017). To prepare the library, the immunoSEQ multiplex PCR assay was applied. TCRdb's version of the immuneACCESS table is confined to in-frame rearrangements and falls short of the full clone set. An unresolved V gene accounts for under half of the shortfall where checked; the remainder is of unknown origin. Recorded for this sample are approximately 90,000 clones; roughly 89% of them occurred a single time. The ten top clones hold roughly 2% of the sample. What this sample's time point label stands for: pretreatment peripheral blood. Sample: PBMCs, taken around atezolizumab (anti-PD-L1) treatment. Source of these receptors: a man aged 60 to 75 with urothelial cancer.

The CDR3 nucleotides are TGTGCCAGCAGCTTGGTTCTGGGGCGCAACACCGGGGAGCTGTTTTTT. This encodes CASSLVLGRNTGELFF. This chain connects TRBV5-4 to TRBJ2-2; tentatively, D is TRBD1 (5 bases). V was shortened by 0 bases and J by 2 bases, with 11 bases between the two germline ends. Germline CDR1 is SGHNT and CDR2 is YYREEE (reference sequence). This CDR3 region has 16 residues. Filled out from reference TRBV5-4 and TRBJ2-2, the complete variable domain reads ETGVTQSPTHLIKTRGQQVTLRCSSQSGHNTVSWYQQALGQGPQFIFQYYREEENGRGNFPPRFSGLQFPNYSSELNVNALELDDSALYLCASSLVLGRNTGELFFGEGSRLTVL.

The gene calls are TRBV6-5 and TRBJ1-2; D may be TRBD1 (5 bases). The CDR3 runs to 16 residues. Per germline, CDR1 MNHEY and CDR2 SVGAGI. V dropped 4 bases and J dropped 3 bases, with 18 bases sitting between them. CDR3 in amino acids: CASSFTTRRGDYGYTF. For the CDR3, the DNA is TGTGCCAGCAGTTTTACAACTCGTAGGGGCGACTATGGCTACACCTTC.

This clone was detected only a few times. The chain uses TRBV28 and TRBJ1-2; TRBD1 might be the D (5 bases). The CDR3 extends over 15 amino acids. Germline V gene data show CDR1 as MDHEN and CDR2 as SYDVKM. Trimming removed 6 bases at V and 2 bases at J, with 16 bases between. The CDR3 region is CASRTGAGRNYGYTF. The CDR3 nucleotides read TGTGCCAGCAGGACTGGAGCAGGGCGGAACTATGGCTACACCTTC.